This TCR beta chain derives from a study of T cell responses to AZD1222 COVID-19 vaccine. Study-level points and caveats: Repertoire collection took place solely once the T cell response had peaked.

Produced via immunoSEQ multiplex PCR; TCRdb's table is partial and in-frame only. Of 120,000 or so clones listed, 80% to 95% were seen once; the top ten hold around 8%. CDR1 and CDR2 from the germline V gene are SGHAT and FQDESV (reference sequence). This CDR3 is built from 15 residues. V dropped 1 base and J dropped 3 bases, with 12 bases sitting between them. As for this clone: Its antigen is not identified.

The source of this sequence is an adult who received the AZD1222 COVID-19 vaccine. The chain joins TRBV11-1 to TRBJ1-1; D ambiguous. The sequenced sample was peripheral blood, obtained 28 days after the second AZD1222 dose. The CDR3 DNA follows: TGTGCCAGCAGCTTAGAATCTGCCAGTCACACTGAAGCTTTCTTT. This sequence encodes CASSLESASHTEAFF.